These T cell receptor beta chains were read from a single sample in a study of radiation and T cells in renal cell carcinoma. Repertoires were generated with immunoSEQ multiplex PCR, while TCRdb's copy carries only in-frame clones and drops some. Among about 65,000 clones listed, around 80% were seen once. Sequenced material: blood, taken from a patient whose treatment included radiotherapy and nephrectomy. These receptors all come from a man between 60 and 75 years old with renal cell carcinoma. Each CDR3 is given with its conserved first and last residue. D genes are given only for firm matches. Some rows mark clone size as missing; the rest say once, few, many or name a class of expanded clone.

>-|TRBJ2-7|-|TRBV27
CASRGGGAYEQYF
TGTGCCAGCAGGGGGGGAGGAGCCTACGAGCAGTACTTC
>-|TRBJ2-7|-|TRBV29-1
CSALGSDSYEQYF
TGCAGCGCCCTGGGGTCTGACTCCTACGAGCAGTACTTC
>few|TRBJ2-1|TRBD1|TRBV14
CASSQGTGFSYNEQFF
TGTGCCAGCAGCCAGGGGACAGGATTCTCCTACAATGAGCAGTTCTTC
>few|TRBJ1-6|TRBD1|TRBV7-9
CASSPQGDYNSPLHF
TGTGCCAGCAGCCCCCAGGGGGATTATAATTCACCCCTCCACTTT
>-|TRBJ2-3|-|TRBV7-9
CASSLEGGTDTQYF
TGTGCCAGCAGCTTAGAAGGAGGGACAGATACGCAGTATTTT
>-|TRBJ2-5|TRBD2|TRBV10-2
CASTDLFLAGDQETQYF
TGCGCCAGCACAGATCTATTCTTAGCGGGGGATCAAGAGACCCAGTACTTC
>-|TRBJ2-2|-|TRBV7-3
CASSIGGDTGELFF
TGTGCCAGCAGCATAGGGGGAGACACCGGGGAGCTGTTTTTT
>-|TRBJ2-2|-|TRBV6-5
CASNEAGATTGELFF
TGTGCCAGCAACGAGGCCGGGGCGACCACCGGGGAGCTGTTTTTT
>-|TRBJ2-4|TRBD2|TRBV4-1
CASSQARARELAGELNIQYF
TGCGCCAGCAGCCAAGCCCGCGCCAGGGAGCTAGCGGGAGAGCTAAACATTCAGTACTTC
>-|TRBJ1-1|-|TRBV7-9
CASTKTDGNEAFF
TGTGCCAGCACCAAGACGGACGGAAATGAAGCTTTCTTT
>-|TRBJ1-1|-|TRBV5-1
CASSLADRTEAFF
TGCGCCAGCAGCTTGGCCGACAGGACTGAAGCTTTCTTT
>-|TRBJ2-1|TRBD2|TRBV7-2
CASSLERERNEQFF
TGTGCCAGCAGCTTAGAGCGGGAGCGCAATGAGCAGTTCTTC
>-|TRBJ2-7|-|TRBV7-2
CASSPGPLSSYEQYF
TGTGCCAGCAGCCCGGGACCGCTGAGCTCCTACGAGCAGTACTTC
>-|TRBJ2-1|-|TRBV7-2
CASSLARRKNEQFF
TGTGCCAGCAGCTTAGCAAGGCGGAAGAATGAGCAGTTCTTC
>few|TRBJ2-1|TRBD2|TRBV11-2
CASSPGTSGRAVVNEQFF
TGTGCCAGCAGCCCAGGGACTAGCGGGAGGGCCGTAGTCAATGAGCAGTTCTTC
>-|TRBJ1-2|-|TRBV30
CATPRGEGYGYTF
TGTGCCACCCCCAGGGGAGAGGGTTATGGCTACACCTTC
>-|TRBJ2-5|TRBD1|TRBV7-9
CASSLGDRGNQETQYF
TGTGCCAGCAGCTTGGGGGACAGGGGAAACCAAGAGACCCAGTACTTC
>-|TRBJ1-1|-|TRBV11-2
CASSQIFEAFF
TGTGCCAGCAGCCAAATATTTGAAGCTTTCTTT
>-|TRBJ2-1|TRBD2|TRBV7-2
CASRLRGTSDNEQFF
TGTGCCAGCAGACTCCGCGGGACTAGCGATAATGAGCAGTTCTTC
>-|TRBJ2-5|-|TRBV4-3
CASSAGPGETQYF
TGCGCCAGCAGCGCTGGGCCTGGGGAGACCCAGTACTTC
>-|TRBJ2-2|-|TRBV5-4
CASSWPGYATGELFF
TGTGCCAGCAGCTGGCCAGGGTACGCGACCGGGGAGCTGTTTTTT
>-|TRBJ1-2|TRBD1|TRBV5-1
CASRITGGVTYGYTF
TGCGCCAGCAGGATCACAGGGGGCGTAACCTATGGCTACACCTTC
>-|TRBJ2-1|-|TRBV7-3
CASSLTSEMWNEQFF
TGTGCCAGCAGCTTAACGTCGGAGATGTGGAATGAGCAGTTCTTC
>few|TRBJ1-4|-|TRBV4-3
CASSQVGGAGEKLFF
TGCGCCAGCAGCCAAGTGGGTGGAGCTGGTGAAAAACTGTTTTTT
>-|TRBJ2-3|TRBD1|TRBV6-1
CASSEEVRGLTQYF
TGTGCCAGCAGTGAAGAAGTCAGGGGGCTTACGCAGTATTTT
>-|TRBJ2-3|TRBD2|TRBV5-1
CASSLAGSGSGTDTQYF
TGCGCCAGCAGCTTGGCGGGTAGCGGGAGTGGCACAGATACGCAGTATTTT
>-|TRBJ1-2|-|TRBV2
CASSQGALYGYTF
TGTGCCAGCAGTCAAGGTGCACTCTATGGCTACACCTTC
>many|TRBJ1-2|TRBD1|TRBV19
CASSKQGPEDGYTF
TGTGCCAGTAGTAAACAGGGGCCTGAGGATGGCTACACCTTC